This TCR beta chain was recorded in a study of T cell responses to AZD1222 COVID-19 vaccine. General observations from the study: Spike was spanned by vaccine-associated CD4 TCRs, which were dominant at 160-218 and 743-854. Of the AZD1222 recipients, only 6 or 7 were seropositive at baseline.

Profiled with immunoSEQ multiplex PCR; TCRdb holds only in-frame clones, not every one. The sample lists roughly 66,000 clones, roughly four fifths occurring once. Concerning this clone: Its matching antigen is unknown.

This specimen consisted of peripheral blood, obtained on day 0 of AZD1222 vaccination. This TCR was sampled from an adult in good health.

CDR3 nucleotide sequence: TGTGCCAGCAGCCCTTTGGGCGATACGCAGTATTTT. This gives the protein CASSPLGDTQYF. This rearrangement joins TRBV5-6 to TRBJ2-3; D remains unclear. CDR1 and CDR2 (germline): SGHDT, YYEEEE. V lost 4 bases and J 6 bases, leaving 9 bases between the germline ends. The length of the CDR3 is 12 residues. Filled out from reference TRBV5-6 and TRBJ2-3, the complete variable domain reads DAGVTQSPTHLIKTRGQQVTLRCSPKSGHDTVSWYQQALGQGPQFIFQYYEEEERQRGNFPDRFSGHQFPNYSSELNVNALLLGDSALYLCASSPLGDTQYFGPGTRLTVL.